The T cell receptor beta chain described here comes from a study of follicular helper T cells after annual influenza vaccination. The time point: 2015-2016 season, pre-vaccination. Profiling relied on immunoSEQ multiplex PCR, and the TCRdb table lists in-frame clones only, not all of them. The repertoire has about 250 clones, approximately 90% of them found once; the top ten carry less than 6%. There are 16 residues in the CDR3. The junction had 13 bases not matched to a gene; V was cut back by 6 bases and J by 6 bases. CDR1 MDHEN and CDR2 SYDVKM come from the germline V gene. The source is an adult who received the influenza vaccine. Sequenced here: CXCR5+ CD38+ circulating T follicular helper cells from blood, sampled on the day of influenza vaccination. The sample's subset: circulating Tfh, non-naive CD4+CXCR5+PD-1+ (ICOS+CD38+ or ICOS-CD38-). V is TRBV28 and J is TRBJ2-1; 8 bases line up with TRBD2. DNA for the CDR3: TGTGCCAGCAGACCCCCAGGAGCGGGAGTCGGCAATGAGCAGTTCTTC. This gives the protein CASRPPGAGVGNEQFF.